The 21 T cell receptor beta chains given below trace back to one sample, sequenced in a study of blood T cells in healthy people across ages. Through a sample-barcoded 5' primer and a J-beta primer mix, a second PCR was run for roughly 6 to 11 cycles. TCRdb re-derived calls from the 5' RACE reads in MiXCR, one entry per CDR3 protein. The sample shows about 1,400,000 distinct CDR3 sequences, roughly 40% of them seen only once. Sequencing used blood. The origin of the receptors is a woman between 18 and 30 years old in good health.

In the case of this clonotype: A much larger clonotype is one base distant, so this may be a read error. The conserved closing phenylalanine or tryptophan is absent in this CDR3, likely reflecting a read error. This rearrangement joins TRBV10-3 to TRBJ2-7, with 8 bases that match TRBD1. Germline V gives CDR1 ENHRY, CDR2 SYGVKD. V dropped 10 bases and J dropped 2; count of bases not matched to a gene: 10. The CDR3 consists of 14 residues. In nucleotides, the CDR3 is TGTGCCACGGACCCGGGACAGGTACCCTACGAGCAGTACTAC. This encodes CATDPGQVPYEQYY.

This clonotype was seen once. This chain uses TRBV29-1 with TRBJ2-2, with D perhaps TRBD2 (6 bases). V gave up 7 bases and J gave up 6 bases, with 9 bases separating them. This CDR3 is 11 amino acids long. Per germline, CDR1 SQVTM and CDR2 ANQGSEA. The CDR3 bases are TGCAGCGCCCCTAGCGCCGGGGAGCTGTTTTTT. Amino acids: CSAPSAGELFF.

This CDR3 reads CSAINPARELIQNEQYF. The CDR3 DNA follows: TGCAGTGCTATTAACCCCGCACGGGAGTTAATACAAAATGAGCAGTACTTC. V gene TRBV20-1 combines with J gene TRBJ2-5; tentative D call: TRBD2 (6 bases). V gave up 4 bases and J gave up 11 bases, with 32 bases separating them. The V gene's germline CDR1 is DFQATT and CDR2 SNEGSKA (reference sequence). This CDR3 has 17 amino acids.

The chain joins TRBV20-1 to TRBJ2-3, with D perhaps matching TRBD1 (7 bases). Germline V lookup: CDR1 DFQATT, CDR2 SNEGSKA (reference sequence). The CDR3 is made up of 15 amino acids. V dropped 0 bases and J dropped 2 bases, with 12 bases sitting between them. CDR3 sequence reads: CSARDGGQTTDTQYF. DNA for the CDR3: TGCAGTGCTAGAGACGGGGGACAGACCACAGATACGCAGTATTTT.

This sequence joins TRBV5-1 and TRBJ1-4; maybe TRBD1 (5 bases). With 2 bases removed from V and 5 bases from J, the gap between germline ends came to 10 bases. This CDR3 has 14 residues. The germline V gene has CDR1 SGHRS and CDR2 YFSETQ. As DNA, the CDR3 is TGCGCCAGCAGCTTCGACAGACCAAATGAAAAACTGTTTTTT. It specifies CASSFDRPNEKLFF. The whole variable domain, filled in from reference TRBV5-1 and TRBJ1-4, reads KAGVTQTPRYLIKTRGQQVTLSCSPISGHRSVSWYQQTPGQGLQFLFEYFSETQRNKGNFPGRFSGRQFSNSRSEMNVSTLELGDSALYLCASSFDRPNEKLFFGSGTQLSVL.

DNA for the CDR3: TGTGCCAGCAGTTCCTCGCCGACTGGAGGGGAGACCCAGTACTTC. Encoded protein: CASSSSPTGGETQYF. The chain employs TRBV27 and TRBJ2-5, with D possibly matching TRBD2 (6 bases). The CDR3 sequence is 15 residues long. In germline, CDR1 is MNHEY, CDR2 SMNVEV (reference sequence). V was trimmed by 4 bases and J by 5 bases, leaving 17 bases between them.

This clonotype was counted only a few times. V and J are TRBV27 and TRBJ2-4; D not certain. V lost 5 bases and J 3 bases, leaving 26 bases between the germline ends. Per the germline V gene, CDR1 is MNHEY and CDR2 is SMNVEV (reference sequence). There are 19 residues in the CDR3. CDR3 in DNA: TGTGCCAGCAGTACCCTCATTGACGGATTAAGTAGAGTCAAAAACATTCAGTACTTC. Amino acids: CASSTLIDGLSRVKNIQYF.

The chain combines TRBV7-2 with TRBJ2-1; 16 bases map to TRBD2. After removal of 0 bases from V and 13 bases from J, the junction contained 6 bases not matched to a gene. CDR3 size: 16 residues. Germline CDR1 is SGHTA and CDR2 is FQGNSA. The CDR3 reads CASSLAGTSGGAGQFF. The CDR3 nucleotides are TGTGCCAGCAGCTTAGCCGGGACTAGCGGGGGGGCCGGCCAGTTCTTC.

This chain joins TRBV2 and TRBJ2-4, with TRBD2 matching 14 bases. TRBJ2-5 explains the end of the DNA better; the J call may be wrong. This CDR3 has 16 residues. Per the germline V gene, CDR1 is SNHLY and CDR2 is FYNNEI. The CDR3: CASSIGLAGGRETQYF. CDR3 bases: TGTGCCAGCAGCATCGGACTAGCGGGAGGACGGGAGACCCAGTACTTC.

V is TRBV5-1 and J is TRBJ2-7; D may correspond to TRBD1 or TRBD2 (5 bases each). Germline V CDR1 and CDR2: SGHRS, YFSETQ. The CDR3 has 14 amino acids. Between the trimmed V and J ends, which lost 4 bases and 5 bases, there was a span of 16 bases. Written as DNA, the CDR3 is TGCGCCAGCAGCCGCATGGGGGTAGCCAACGAGCAGTACTTC. This sequence encodes CASSRMGVANEQYF.

The J gene is TRBJ2-1, the V gene TRBV6-2 or TRBV6-3, with unresolved D. CDR1 and CDR2 (germline): MNHEY, SVGEGT. V was pared by 3 bases and J by 2 bases, with 11 bases between. The CDR3 covers 15 residues. The CDR3 region is CASSYGDYPYNEQFF. The CDR3 DNA reads as TGTGCCAGCAGTTATGGGGATTACCCCTACAATGAGCAGTTCTTC.

The V call is TRBV9, the J call TRBJ1-5; TRBD1 might be the D (5 bases). Between the trimmed V and J ends, which lost 0 bases and 4 bases, there was a span of 17 bases. Germline-derived CDR1 and CDR2 are SGDLS and YYNGEE. The CDR3 is 17 amino acids. CDR3 residues: CASSVGRGEAGNQPQHF. The CDR3 DNA is TGTGCCAGCAGCGTAGGTCGGGGGGAGGCGGGTAATCAGCCCCAGCATTTT.

The chain couples TRBV6-5 to TRBJ2-2, with 11 bases that match TRBD2. The CDR3 has 15 residues. Unmatched junction bases numbered 8, after V lost 7 bases and J lost 7 bases. Germline V gene sequence: CDR1 MNHEY, CDR2 SVGAGI. This chain's CDR3 is CASTSGTSGNGELFF. CDR3 DNA sequence: TGTGCCAGCACCTCCGGGACTAGCGGCAACGGGGAGCTGTTTTTT.

Turning to this clonotype: As the CDR3 is not closed by the conserved phenylalanine or tryptophan, this likely results from a read error. The J gene is TRBJ2-3, the V gene TRBV10-3; TRBD2 matches 10 bases. V lost 9 bases and J lost 5; bases outside the gene matches: 20. Germline V gene lookup returns CDR1 ENHRY and CDR2 SYGVKD. CDR3 length equals 18 residues. CDR3 residues: CAIGTSDHPQETEDTQYV. As DNA, the CDR3 is TGTGCCATAGGGACTAGCGATCACCCACAGGAGACGGAAGATACGCAGTATGTT.

V usage is TRBV20-1 and J usage is TRBJ2-3; D not certain. The V end lost 6 bases, the J end lost 4 bases, and 11 bases lay between the germline ends. Germline V lookup: CDR1 DFQATT, CDR2 SNEGSKA (reference sequence). This CDR3 comprises 12 residues. The CDR3 region has the DNA TGCAGTGCCTGTCTTGGAGCAGATACGCAGTATTTT. This translates into CSACLGADTQYF.

The J gene is TRBJ2-3, the V gene TRBV5-1, with D perhaps matching TRBD1 (6 bases). The CDR3 runs 14 residues. Deletions cut 4 bases from V and 1 base from J, with 10 bases between. The germline V gene encodes CDR1 SGHRS and CDR2 YFSETQ. The CDR3 region has the DNA TGCGCCAGCAGCATACCAGGGGGCACAGATACGCAGTATTTT. Protein product: CASSIPGGTDTQYF. The complete variable domain, with remaining parts taken from reference TRBV5-1 and TRBJ2-3, reads KAGVTQTPRYLIKTRGQQVTLSCSPISGHRSVSWYQQTPGQGLQFLFEYFSETQRNKGNFPGRFSGRQFSNSRSEMNVSTLELGDSALYLCASSIPGGTDTQYFGPGTRLTVL.

The table lists this clonotype with a few counts. The V call is TRBV4-2, the J call TRBJ1-2, with 11 bases identical to TRBD1. CDR3 size: 16 residues. Germline lookup yields CDR1 LGHNA and CDR2 YNFKEQ. V lost 0 bases to trimming and J lost 4 bases; unmatched junction nucleotides: 4. CDR3 region: CASSQDPGQGAYGYTF. The CDR3 nucleotides read TGTGCCAGCAGCCAAGACCCAGGACAGGGGGCCTATGGCTACACCTTC.

This clonotype was counted between two and nine times. The chain recombines TRBV29-1 with TRBJ1-4, with D uncertain. V dropped 6 bases and J dropped 0 bases, with 11 bases sitting between them. Germline V gene lookup returns CDR1 SQVTM and CDR2 ANQGSEA. CDR3 length: 14 amino acids. The CDR3 DNA is TGCAGCGTCGAAACGGCAGCAACTAATGAAAAACTGTTTTTT. It encodes CSVETAATNEKLFF.

This clonotype was detected many times. The genes are TRBV29-1 and TRBJ2-7, with TRBD1 matching over 11 bases. Per the germline V gene, CDR1 is SQVTM and CDR2 is ANQGSEA. After removal of 5 bases from V and 0 bases from J, the junction contained 3 bases not matched to a gene. The CDR3 is made up of 14 amino acids. CDR3 residues: CSVPGQGASYEQYF. Written as DNA, the CDR3 is TGCAGCGTTCCTGGACAGGGGGCCTCCTACGAGCAGTACTTC.

This clonotype was counted a few times. The V call is TRBV12-3 or TRBV12-4, the J call TRBJ1-6, with D uncertain. Deletions cut 5 bases from V and 5 bases from J, with 10 bases between. The CDR3 length is 14 residues. CDR3 in DNA: TGTGCCAGCAGTCCCCGGACTAATAATTCACCCCTCCACTTT. Its protein product is CASSPRTNNSPLHF.

The chain combines TRBV7-9 with TRBJ1-2; 9 bases are a match to TRBD1. CDR3 length equals 16 residues. The germline V gene encodes CDR1 SEHNR and CDR2 FQNEAQ (reference sequence). J was trimmed by 3 bases and V by 0 bases; bases with no gene match: 5. The CDR3 reads CASSLARDREDYGYTF. CDR3 coding DNA: TGTGCCAGCAGCTTAGCCCGGGACAGGGAAGACTATGGCTACACCTTC.